This is a list of T cell receptor beta chains from one sample in a study of blood T cell repertoires in COVID-19. Here immunoSEQ multiplex PCR was the method, and the copy in TCRdb shows in-frame clones only, minus some. The profile shows 160,000 or so clones, roughly 91% of them singletons. Sequences were obtained from peripheral blood. The receptors stem from a man between 18 and 29 years old with acute or convalescent COVID-19. Both conserved end residues are part of each CDR3. The D gene is left open where the match is weak. The size entry is marked missing in some rows and otherwise reads once, few, many or a size class.

TRBJ1-4 TRBV6-5 NA few CASSLSVGAGEKLFF TGTGCCAGCAGTCTATCGGTTGGGGCCGGTGAAAAACTGTTTTTT
TRBJ1-5 TRBV6-5 NA NA CASSYGTQSGPQHF TGTGCCAGCAGTTACGGGACACAGTCAGGCCCCCAGCATTTT
TRBJ1-2 TRBV4-1 NA NA CASSPGLPGDYGYTF TGCGCCAGCAGCCCTGGACTCCCAGGTGACTATGGCTACACCTTC
TRBJ2-1 TRBV5-6 TRBD2 NA CASSPGTSGRNEQFF TGTGCCAGCAGCCCCGGGACTAGCGGGAGGAATGAGCAGTTCTTC
TRBJ1-2 TRBV24-1 TRBD1 NA CATGEGGDYGYTF TGTGCCACCGGCGAAGGGGGCGACTATGGCTACACCTTC
TRBJ2-1 TRBV5-4 TRBD1 NA CASSLPPGQGPYNEQFF TGTGCCAGCAGCTTACCGCCCGGACAGGGGCCCTACAATGAGCAGTTCTTC
TRBJ2-7 TRBV10-2 NA NA CASSETKSSYEQYF TGCGCCAGCAGTGAGACGAAGAGCTCCTACGAGCAGTACTTC
TRBJ1-1 TRBV10-1 TRBD1 NA CASSWTGETEAFF TGCGCCAGCAGTTGGACAGGGGAGACTGAAGCTTTCTTT
TRBJ2-7 TRBV5-1 NA few CASSLGTYEQYF TGCGCCAGCAGCTTGGGGACTTACGAGCAGTACTTC
TRBJ1-3 TRBV18 NA NA CASSPRTETSGNTIYF TGTGCCAGCTCACCAAGGACAGAAACTTCTGGAAACACCATATATTTT
TRBJ2-7 TRBV2 TRBD1 few CASSRDRVDYEQYF TGTGCCAGCAGCCGGGACAGGGTAGACTACGAGCAGTACTTC
TRBJ1-1 TRBV4-2 NA NA CASSQNRWENTEAFF TGTGCCAGCAGCCAAAACAGGTGGGAGAACACTGAAGCTTTCTTT
TRBJ2-1 TRBV27 TRBD2 NA CASSLSLAGGPGEQFF TGTGCCAGCAGTTTATCTCTAGCGGGAGGGCCAGGTGAGCAGTTCTTC
TRBJ1-5 TRBV19 NA NA CASWGLFRNQPQHF TGTGCCAGTTGGGGACTGTTCCGAAATCAGCCCCAGCATTTT
TRBJ2-7 TRBV19 NA NA CASSLPSVGSSDRDEQYF TGTGCCAGTAGTTTGCCCTCCGTAGGCTCTAGCGACAGGGACGAGCAGTACTTC
TRBJ2-4 TRBV27 NA NA CASNLRGGYF TGTGCCAGCAACCTCAGGGGTGGGTACTTC
TRBJ2-3 TRBV30 NA NA CAWSVPITDTQYF TGTGCCTGGAGTGTACCTATCACAGATACGCAGTATTTT
TRBJ2-7 TRBV7-2 TRBD1 NA CASSFMGQGDYEQYF TGTGCCAGCAGCTTCATGGGACAGGGGGATTACGAGCAGTACTTC
TRBJ1-2 TRBV29-1 NA NA CSVRTPNYGYTF TGCAGCGTTCGGACACCTAACTATGGCTACACCTTC
TRBJ1-1 TRBV4-1 NA NA CASFPLTQDNDLMNTEAFF TGCGCCAGCTTCCCCCTAACCCAGGACAACGACCTTATGAACACTGAAGCTTTCTTT
TRBJ1-6 TRBV5-1 NA NA CASSLFTGSDSPLHF TGCGCCAGCAGCTTGTTTACAGGGTCGGATTCACCCCTCCACTTT
TRBJ2-7 TRBV6-5 NA NA CASSLTRPTYEQYF TGTGCCAGCAGTCTGACAAGGCCAACCTACGAGCAGTACTTC
TRBJ2-1 TRBV7-6 NA NA CASSLIGGTLYNEQFF TGTGCCAGCAGCTTAATCGGCGGGACCCTCTACAATGAGCAGTTCTTC
TRBJ2-7 TRBV3-1/TRBV3-2 TRBD1 NA CASYGSLGQGCFRATYEQYF TGTGCCAGCTACGGAAGCCTAGGACAGGGTTGTTTTAGAGCTACCTACGAGCAGTACTTC
TRBJ2-1 TRBV29-1 TRBD2 NA CSVELAGLNNEQFF TGCAGCGTTGAACTAGCGGGCTTGAACAATGAGCAGTTCTTC
TRBJ1-2 TRBV9 TRBD1 NA CASSGARTGNYGYTF TGTGCCAGCAGCGGAGCCCGGACAGGGAACTATGGCTACACCTTC
TRBJ1-1 TRBV3-1/TRBV3-2 TRBD1 NA CASSQGTGGYTEAFF TGTGCCAGCAGCCAGGGGACAGGGGGTTATACTGAAGCTTTCTTT
TRBJ2-3 TRBV3-1/TRBV3-2 NA once CASSQEQSITDTQYF TGTGCCAGCAGCCAAGAACAGTCAATCACAGATACGCAGTATTTT